The rows below give T cell receptor beta chains drawn from one sample of a study of early T cells in non-severe SARS-CoV-2 infection. TCRdb independently ran MiXCR on the 5' RACE reads; one entry per CDR3 protein. Of tens of thousands of distinct CDR3 sequences detected, 4.5% to 6% appear once; the ten largest clones hold around 7.8%. Sequences were derived from whole blood, sampled at baseline. Receptors originate from an adult who was a healthcare worker with PCR-confirmed SARS-CoV-2 infection or an uninfected control (not recorded which). Both conserved end residues are part of each CDR3. A D gene is named only where the DNA matches it firmly. Not all rows give a size; the values are once, few, many and, for expanded clones, a class.

CDR3: CASNLIHEQYF
DNA: TGTGCCAGCAATCTCATCCACGAGCAGTACTTC
size: many
D: -
J: TRBJ2-7
V: TRBV2

CDR3: CASSVEGNGLSREQYF
DNA: TGTGCCAGCAGCGTAGAAGGGAACGGACTTTCGCGCGAGCAGTACTTC
size: many
D: -
J: TRBJ2-7
V: TRBV9

CDR3: CASSLEVTSGMKNEQFF
DNA: TGTGCCAGCAGCTTAGAGGTGACTAGCGGGATGAAAAATGAGCAGTTCTTC
size: once
D: TRBD2
J: TRBJ2-1
V: TRBV7-9

CDR3: CASSADRGSYEQYF
DNA: TGTGCCAGCAGTGCCGACAGGGGCTCCTACGAGCAGTACTTC
size: -
D: TRBD1
J: TRBJ2-7
V: TRBV2

CDR3: CASSFTRGGTGELFF
DNA: TGTGCCAGCAGTTTTACCAGAGGAGGCACCGGGGAGCTGTTTTTT
size: many
D: -
J: TRBJ2-2
V: TRBV12-3/TRBV12-4

CDR3: CASSYLRQGAGEQFF
DNA: TGTGCCAGCAGTTACTTGAGACAGGGGGCTGGTGAGCAGTTCTTC
size: few
D: TRBD1
J: TRBJ2-1
V: TRBV6-2/TRBV6-3

CDR3: CASSGGSRTYEQYF
DNA: TGTGCCAGCAGCGGGGGCTCTCGGACCTACGAGCAGTACTTC
size: -
D: -
J: TRBJ2-7
V: TRBV9

CDR3: CASSLWTSGTDTQYF
DNA: TGCGCCAGCAGCCTCTGGACTAGCGGGACTGATACGCAGTATTTT
size: few
D: TRBD2
J: TRBJ2-3
V: TRBV5-1

CDR3: CASLRLASGRETTDTQYF
DNA: TGTGCCAGCCTCCGCCTTGCAAGCGGGAGGGAAACCACAGATACGCAGTATTTT
size: -
D: TRBD2
J: TRBJ2-3
V: TRBV7-9

CDR3: CASSQDPRFGEKGSYEQYF
DNA: TGCGCCAGCAGCCAAGACCCGCGGTTCGGTGAAAAGGGATCCTACGAGCAGTACTTC
size: many
D: -
J: TRBJ2-7
V: TRBV4-1

CDR3: CASSLSGGRDYEQYF
DNA: TGTGCCAGCAGCTTAAGTGGGGGCAGAGACTACGAGCAGTACTTC
size: many
D: -
J: TRBJ2-7
V: TRBV7-9

CDR3: CASSPGVGAAREQFF
DNA: TGTGCCAGCAGCCCGGGGGTAGGGGCAGCCCGTGAGCAGTTCTTC
size: -
D: -
J: TRBJ2-1
V: TRBV7-6

CDR3: CASSSSAPSNSPLHF
DNA: TGTGCCAGCAGCTCTAGCGCCCCATCAAATTCACCCCTCCACTTT
size: -
D: -
J: TRBJ1-6
V: TRBV11-2

CDR3: CASNNDRGGILAGELFF
DNA: TGTGCCAGTAACAACGACAGGGGCGGAATCTTGGCCGGGGAGCTGTTTTTT
size: many
D: TRBD1
J: TRBJ2-2
V: TRBV19

CDR3: CSVTSTVYEQYF
DNA: TGCAGCGTTACCTCGACAGTATACGAGCAGTACTTC
size: few
D: -
J: TRBJ2-7
V: TRBV29-1

CDR3: CASSQGNTNTEAFF
DNA: TGTGCCAGCAGTCAGGGCAATACGAACACTGAAGCTTTCTTT
size: once
D: -
J: TRBJ1-1
V: TRBV2

CDR3: CASSGSQGPFTGELFF
DNA: TGTGCCAGCAGCGGATCCCAGGGGCCGTTTACCGGGGAGCTGTTTTTT
size: -
D: -
J: TRBJ2-2
V: TRBV7-8

CDR3: CSAASPSGSLNEQFF
DNA: TGCAGTGCTGCCTCCCCTAGCGGGAGCTTAAATGAGCAGTTCTTC
size: many
D: TRBD2
J: TRBJ2-1
V: TRBV20-1

CDR3: CASRKPGQGADGYTF
DNA: TGTGCCAGCAGAAAACCGGGACAGGGGGCGGATGGCTACACCTTC
size: many
D: TRBD1
J: TRBJ1-2
V: TRBV6-6

CDR3: CASSSLRAAGNTIYF
DNA: TGTGCCAGCAGCTCCCTCAGGGCGGCTGGAAACACCATATATTTT
size: many
D: -
J: TRBJ1-3
V: TRBV5-6

CDR3: CSARDLRTGNTGELFF
DNA: TGCAGTGCTAGAGATCTGCGGACAGGGAACACCGGGGAGCTGTTTTTT
size: -
D: TRBD1
J: TRBJ2-2
V: TRBV20-1

CDR3: CASSPQAFEQFF
DNA: TGTGCCAGCTCACCACAGGCATTTGAGCAGTTCTTC
size: few
D: -
J: TRBJ2-1
V: TRBV18

CDR3: CASSLVGPGGGQPQHF
DNA: TGCGCCAGCAGCTTGGTGGGTCCAGGAGGCGGTCAGCCCCAGCATTTT
size: many
D: -
J: TRBJ1-5
V: TRBV5-1

CDR3: CASSVRGKGNEQFF
DNA: TGCGCCAGCAGTGTCAGGGGCAAAGGCAATGAGCAGTTCTTC
size: many
D: -
J: TRBJ2-1
V: TRBV5-1

CDR3: CASGLDPWEQFF
DNA: TGTGCTAGTGGTTTGGACCCTTGGGAGCAGTTCTTC
size: few
D: -
J: TRBJ2-1
V: TRBV12-5

CDR3: CASSILGGDQPQHF
DNA: TGTGCCAGTAGTATATTAGGGGGCGATCAGCCCCAGCATTTT
size: -
D: TRBD1
J: TRBJ1-5
V: TRBV19

CDR3: CASSLRGGDTGELFF
DNA: TGTGCCAGCAGCTTAAGGGGCGGCGACACCGGGGAGCTGTTTTTT
size: many
D: -
J: TRBJ2-2
V: TRBV7-3

CDR3: CSASPLAGGPDTGELFF
DNA: TGCAGTGCCAGCCCCCTAGCGGGAGGGCCGGACACCGGGGAGCTGTTTTTT
size: few
D: TRBD2
J: TRBJ2-2
V: TRBV20-1

CDR3: CASGLGTVNTGELFF
DNA: TGTGCTAGTGGTTTGGGGACAGTCAACACCGGGGAGCTGTTTTTT
size: many
D: -
J: TRBJ2-2
V: TRBV12-5

CDR3: CASRGQGQHNEQFF
DNA: TGTGCCAGCAGGGGACAGGGTCAACACAATGAGCAGTTCTTC
size: many
D: TRBD1
J: TRBJ2-1
V: TRBV6-5

CDR3: CASSYSSQASGTRFNYGYTF
DNA: TGTGCCAGCAGTTACTCGAGTCAAGCTTCCGGGACTCGGTTTAACTATGGATACACCTTC
size: many
D: -
J: TRBJ1-2
V: TRBV6-2/TRBV6-3

CDR3: CASSSTSGSTLEQYF
DNA: TGTGCCAGCAGCTCTACTAGCGGGAGTACTCTCGAGCAGTACTTC
size: few
D: TRBD2
J: TRBJ2-7
V: TRBV7-6

CDR3: CASSLQASGSADTQYF
DNA: TGTGCCAGCAGCTTACAGGCCAGCGGGAGCGCAGATACGCAGTATTTT
size: few
D: TRBD2
J: TRBJ2-3
V: TRBV7-2

CDR3: CASTPSLAKNIQYF
DNA: TGTGCCAGCACCCCCAGCTTAGCCAAAAACATTCAGTACTTC
size: -
D: -
J: TRBJ2-4
V: TRBV12-3/TRBV12-4

CDR3: CASGGGREQYF
DNA: TGTGCCAGCGGGGGAGGGCGGGAGCAGTACTTC
size: few
D: TRBD2
J: TRBJ2-7
V: TRBV2

CDR3: CASSYSIGVNTGELFF
DNA: TGTGCCAGCAGTTACTCGATCGGGGTGAACACCGGGGAGCTGTTTTTT
size: -
D: -
J: TRBJ2-2
V: TRBV6-2/TRBV6-3

CDR3: CASAGTSLFHEQFF
DNA: TGTGCCAGCGCCGGGACTAGCCTTTTCCATGAGCAGTTCTTC
size: few
D: TRBD2
J: TRBJ2-1
V: TRBV6-1

CDR3: CASSIGHGKPQHF
DNA: TGTGCCAGTAGTATCGGCCATGGGAAGCCCCAGCATTTT
size: many
D: -
J: TRBJ1-5
V: TRBV19

CDR3: CASSLRASGRAADTQYF
DNA: TGTGCCAGCAGTTTAAGGGCTAGCGGGAGGGCCGCAGATACGCAGTATTTT
size: -
D: TRBD2
J: TRBJ2-3
V: TRBV12-3/TRBV12-4

CDR3: CASSLSGFNTEAFF
DNA: TGTGCCAGCAGTTTATCAGGTTTCAACACTGAAGCTTTCTTT
size: few
D: -
J: TRBJ1-1
V: TRBV27

CDR3: CAITRGSGSWEEEQFF
DNA: TGTGCCATCACGCGGGGGAGCGGGAGCTGGGAAGAAGAGCAGTTCTTC
size: many
D: TRBD2
J: TRBJ2-1
V: TRBV10-3

CDR3: CASSSQGSLNTEAFF
DNA: TGTGCCAGCAGCTCCCAGGGCTCTCTGAACACTGAAGCTTTCTTT
size: many
D: -
J: TRBJ1-1
V: TRBV7-9